The 13 T cell receptor beta chains in this list originate from one sample, sequenced in a study of shared clonotypes between healthy human individuals. Positive CCR7 selection of CD45RO-negative cells yielded the naive CD8 cells, and terminally differentiated effector memory CD45RA+ cells were excluded. Clones were read by immunoSEQ multiplex PCR, and TCRdb kept only the in-frame ones, dropping some. The sample holds some 2,000,000 clones, about 94% seen once. The sample taken for sequencing was naive CD8+ T cells sorted from blood. The source of these receptors is a man between 18 and 35 years old in good health.

The gene calls are TRBV5-1 and TRBJ1-3; D is ambiguous. The length of the CDR3 is 13 residues. Deletions cut 0 bases from V and 4 bases from J, with 5 bases between. Germline lookup yields CDR1 SGHRS and CDR2 YFSETQ. The CDR3 nucleotides are TGCGCCAGCAGCTTGGATACGGGAAACACCATATATTTT. Protein: CASSLDTGNTIYF.

This clone appeared a single time. At the DNA level, this CDR3 is encoded by other sequences in the same sample as well. J is TRBJ2-7 and V is TRBV27; possibly TRBD2 for D (5 bases). Germline CDR1 reads MNHEY; CDR2 reads SMNVEV (reference sequence). The CDR3 loop spans 13 amino acids. The ends were cut back, 3 bases at V and 2 bases at J, with 8 bases in the middle. The CDR3 region has the DNA TGTGCCAGCAGTTTTCGGGGAGCCTACGAGCAGTACTTC. This gives the protein CASSFRGAYEQYF.

This clone occurred once. The chain carries TRBV6-1 and TRBJ1-6, with no clear D. V gave up 2 bases and J gave up 4 bases, with 12 bases separating them. The CDR3 sequence is 16 residues long. CDR1 and CDR2 from the germline V gene are MNHNS and SASEGT. The CDR3 region has the DNA TGTGCCAGCAGTGAACCCCCCGCAGCGTATAATTCACCCCTCCACTTT. Translation: CASSEPPAAYNSPLHF.

The rearrangement uses TRBV13 and TRBJ2-7; D unresolved. Germline V gene data show CDR1 as PRHDT and CDR2 as FYEKMQ (reference sequence). The CDR3 is 15 residues long. The V end lost 5 bases, the J end lost 6 bases, and 20 bases lay between the germline ends. The CDR3 DNA sequence: TGTGCCAGCAGCCCTCCGACGGTGGGTCCCTCCGAGCAGTACTTC. It yields the protein CASSPPTVGPSEQYF.

Remarks on this clone: At the DNA level, this CDR3 is encoded by other sequences in the same sample as well. The rearrangement uses TRBV2 and TRBJ1-5, with D hard to call. Per germline, CDR1 SNHLY and CDR2 FYNNEI. The V gene lost 1 base and the J gene lost 7 bases, with 8 bases spanning the gap. CDR3 length: 13 residues. The CDR3 DNA sequence: TGTGCCAGCAGTGAAGAAGGGTGGCAGCCCCAGCATTTT. Translation gives CASSEEGWQPQHF.

This sequence joins TRBV9 and TRBJ1-2; D may be TRBD1 (6 bases). V was shortened by 2 bases and J by 3 bases, with 14 bases between the two germline ends. The CDR3 extends over 15 amino acids. CDR1 and CDR2 from the germline V gene are SGDLS and YYNGEE. The CDR3 DNA reads TGTGCCAGCAGCGTCAGTGTAGGGGGGGACTATGGCTACACCTTC. This sequence encodes CASSVSVGGDYGYTF.

This chain uses TRBV6-6 with TRBJ1-2; D not certain. V lost 0 bases and J 5 bases, leaving 10 bases between the germline ends. Germline lookup yields CDR1 MNHNY and CDR2 SVGAGI (reference sequence). The CDR3 sequence is 14 residues long. The CDR3 region is CASSYSNGFYGYTF. CDR3 nucleotide sequence: TGTGCCAGCAGTTACTCGAACGGATTTTATGGCTACACCTTC.

The chain combines TRBV5-1 with TRBJ1-1, with 9 positions matching TRBD1. With V trimmed by 4 bases and J by 10 bases, 8 bases remained unmatched. Germline CDR1 SGHRS, CDR2 YFSETQ. The CDR3 extends over 13 amino acids. The CDR3 sequence: CASSPQTGGVAFF. The CDR3 bases are TGCGCCAGCAGCCCACAAACAGGGGGCGTAGCTTTCTTT.

Points on this clone: In the same sample, other DNA sequences code for this CDR3. The chain couples TRBV27 to TRBJ1-2; D gene ambiguous. The CDR3 covers 14 residues. V dropped 3 bases and J dropped 0 bases, with 8 bases sitting between them. Germline lookup yields CDR1 MNHEY and CDR2 SMNVEV (reference sequence). The CDR3, as DNA: TGTGCCAGCAGTTTGGGTCAGTCTAACTATGGCTACACCTTC. It specifies CASSLGQSNYGYTF.

On this clone: Other DNA sequences in this sample translate to the same CDR3. The chain couples TRBV12-5 to TRBJ2-7, with D unresolved. Germline CDR1 LGHNT, CDR2 FRNRAP. The CDR3 is 12 amino acids. Deletions cut 2 bases from V and 3 bases from J, with 5 bases between. CDR3 in amino acids: CASGLWVYEQYF. CDR3 bases: TGTGCTAGTGGTTTGTGGGTCTACGAGCAGTACTTC.

The chain is built from TRBV10-2 and TRBJ2-7; no reliable D call. The length of the CDR3 is 14 residues. The V and J ends lost 0 bases and 3 bases respectively, with 9 bases between them. CDR1 is WSHSY and CDR2 is SAAADI in the germline V gene. As DNA, the CDR3 is TGCGCCAGCAGTGAGTCCGTGGGGTTCTACGAGCAGTACTTC. Its translation: CASSESVGFYEQYF.

The rearrangement uses TRBV13 and TRBJ2-7, with D possibly matching TRBD1 (5 bases). This CDR3 is built from 14 residues. Trimming pared 4 bases from V and 0 bases from J, leaving 10 bases between. CDR1 is PRHDT, CDR2 FYEKMQ, per germline (reference sequence). The CDR3 DNA is TGTGCCAGCAGCTATACAGGAGTCTCCTACGAGCAGTACTTC. Translated, it gives CASSYTGVSYEQYF.

V gene TRBV4-1 combines with J gene TRBJ2-5; maybe TRBD1 (6 bases). The CDR3 is 16 residues long. V was shortened by 0 bases and J by 2 bases, with 13 bases between the two germline ends. Germline-derived CDR1 and CDR2 are MGHRA and YSYEKL. The CDR3 reads CASSQDIQGGQETQYF. The CDR3 bases are TGCGCCAGCAGCCAAGATATACAGGGTGGGCAAGAGACCCAGTACTTC.